A single sample is the source of the 25 T cell receptor beta chains below, sequenced in a study of immune evolution from preneoplasia to lung adenocarcinoma. Libraries were prepared by immunoSEQ multiplex PCR; TCRdb keeps only in-frame clonotypes and omits some of them. The sample has some 14,000 clones, 75% to 85% seen once. Sequencing input: FFPE minimally invasive lung adenocarcinoma tissue. The receptors originated from a person in their 70s with lung adenocarcinoma.

Points on this clone: At one of its ends the junction is not consistent with the germline gene, which may arise from a read error. The sample contains more than one DNA sequence encoding this CDR3. The chain recombines TRBV5-1 with TRBJ1-1, with D perhaps TRBD1 (5 bases). Looked up from germline, CDR1 is SGHRS and CDR2 is YFSETQ. This CDR3 has 14 amino acids. The CDR3 DNA reads as TGCGCCAGCAGCCGCGGGGACGGGAACACTGAAGCTTTTTTT. This gives the protein CASSRGDGNTEAFF.

The V gene is TRBV11-2, the J gene TRBJ1-2; 7 bases line up with TRBD1. The J segment lost 4 bases and the V segment lost 0 bases, leaving 2 bases of the junction unmatched. Germline V CDR1 and CDR2: SGHAT, FQNNGV. This CDR3 spans 14 amino acids. The chain's CDR3 is CASSLEAGGYGYTF. In DNA, the CDR3 is TGTGCCAGCAGCTTAGAAGCAGGGGGCTATGGCTACACCTTC.

The chain uses TRBV5-3 and TRBJ2-3, with 9 bases identical to TRBD1. TRBV5-3 is reported as an ORF; its role is uncertain. This CDR3 spans 20 amino acids. Trimming took 1 base from V and 0 from J; bases not matched to a gene: 15. As DNA, the CDR3 is TGTGCCAGAAGCTTGCTCCGTCACAGGGGGCCGAGACCTAGCACAGATACGCAGTATTTT. Its translation: CARSLLRHRGPRPSTDTQYF.

The chain combines TRBV27 with TRBJ1-2; 7 positions match TRBD1. CDR1 MNHEY and CDR2 SMNVEV come from the germline V gene (reference sequence). This CDR3 has 15 amino acids. The ends lost 6 bases at V and 7 bases at J; junction bases unmatched: 14. CDR3: CASRRAGTASAGYTF. The CDR3 DNA reads as TGTGCCAGCAGACGCGCCGGGACAGCTTCAGCTGGCTACACCTTC.

The chain couples TRBV5-5 to TRBJ2-1, with TRBD1 identical over 8 bases. With V trimmed by 4 bases and J by 4 bases, 7 bases remained unmatched. This CDR3 contains 15 residues. CDR1 SGHKS and CDR2 YYEKEE come from the germline V gene (reference sequence). CDR3: CASSPTGTGYNEQFF. CDR3 bases: TGTGCCAGCAGCCCAACCGGGACAGGATACAATGAGCAGTTCTTC.

The chain has TRBV5-8 and TRBJ2-3; no definite D call. The CDR3 consists of 15 residues. V was clipped by 0 bases and J by 2 bases, with 10 bases between them. Germline V gene sequence: CDR1 SGHTS, CDR2 YDEGEE. The DNA of the CDR3 is TGTGCCAGCAGCTTGGCGGTCCTTTCCACAGATACGCAGTATTTT. Residues: CASSLAVLSTDTQYF.

This clone was counted once. The same CDR3 arises from other DNA sequences in this sample as well. The rearrangement links TRBV9 to TRBJ1-2, with no clear D. CDR3 length equals 12 residues. Trimming removed 0 bases from V and 2 bases from J, with 2 bases in between. Germline V gene sequence: CDR1 SGDLS, CDR2 YYNGEE. In DNA form, the CDR3 reads TGTGCCAGCAGCGTAGACAACTATGGCTACACCTTC. This codes for CASSVDNYGYTF.

This clone has only a few counts. The chain has TRBV28 and TRBJ2-7, with D possibly matching TRBD2 (6 bases). The V and J ends lost 5 bases and 2 bases respectively, with 13 bases between them. The CDR3 sequence is 14 residues long. Germline V lookup: CDR1 MDHEN, CDR2 SYDVKM. In DNA, the CDR3 is TGTGCCAGCAGTCCACCAGGGAGGACCTACGAGCAGTACTTC. It is translated as CASSPPGRTYEQYF.

This clone was counted only a few times. The V gene is TRBV6-5, the J gene TRBJ1-6; 9 positions match TRBD1. CDR3 length: 15 amino acids. J gave up 7 bases and V 0 bases, and 1 base lay outside the gene matches. CDR1 and CDR2 from the germline V gene are MNHEY and SVGAGI. For the CDR3, the DNA is TGTGCCAGCAGTTACTCCGGACAGGGGAATTCACCCCTCCACTTT. As protein: CASSYSGQGNSPLHF.

This clone was counted a few times. The rearrangement uses TRBV7-2 and TRBJ2-5, with 7 positions matching TRBD2. Trimming at V came to 4 bases and at J to 4 bases, leaving 6 bases not matched to a gene. This CDR3 is 14 amino acids long. The germline gives CDR1 SGHTA, CDR2 FQGNSA. The CDR3 DNA sequence: TGTGCCAGCAGCTGGGGGGGAGAGGGAGAGACCCAGTACTTC. Protein sequence: CASSWGGEGETQYF.

V and J are TRBV10-3 and TRBJ2-3, with TRBD2 matching over 15 bases. The trim removed 2 bases at V and 5 bases at J, leaving 2 bases unmatched. CDR1 is ENHRY, CDR2 SYGVKD, per germline. The CDR3 sequence is 16 residues long. CDR3 bases: TGTGCCATCAGTGAGCGGGGACTAGCGGGGGGAGATACGCAGTATTTT. Translation gives CAISERGLAGGDTQYF.

This clone occurred once. J is TRBJ1-5 and V is TRBV28; 7 bases are a match to TRBD1. Per germline, CDR1 MDHEN and CDR2 SYDVKM. V lost 10 bases, J lost 2 bases, and 2 bases stayed unmatched. The CDR3 has 12 amino acids. Written as DNA, the CDR3 is TGTGCCATTGGACAGGGCAATCAGCCCCAGCATTTT. This sequence encodes CAIGQGNQPQHF.

V and J are TRBV7-2 and TRBJ2-1; D is possibly TRBD1 (6 bases). Germline V gene data show CDR1 as SGHTA and CDR2 as FQGNSA. CDR3 length: 13 amino acids. V shed 4 bases and J shed 15 bases, with 19 bases lying between them. CDR3 coding DNA: TGTGCCAGCAGCTCTAAGACAGGCAAAACCATGTTCTTC. This sequence encodes CASSSKTGKTMFF.

The chain links TRBV6-5 to TRBJ2-1; 9 nucleotides align to TRBD2. Germline V gene data show CDR1 as MNHEY and CDR2 as SVGAGI. This CDR3 comprises 14 residues. The trim removed 8 bases at V and 6 bases at J, leaving 8 bases unmatched. The CDR3 sequence is CASSLSGRFNEQFF. Here the CDR3 DNA reads TGTGCCAGCTCCTTAAGCGGGAGGTTCAATGAGCAGTTCTTC.

This chain connects TRBV28 to TRBJ1-3; TRBD1 agrees at 8 bases. The CDR3 has 15 amino acids. Unmatched junction bases numbered 6, after V lost 6 bases and J lost 2 bases. Germline lookup yields CDR1 MDHEN and CDR2 SYDVKM. The CDR3, as DNA: TGTGCCAGCAGGTCCTCGACAGGGGCTGGAAACACCATATATTTT. Its translation is CASRSSTGAGNTIYF.

The chain combines TRBV11-3 with TRBJ2-7, with TRBD1 matching 10 bases. After removal of 6 bases from V and 3 bases from J, the junction contained 2 bases not matched to a gene. CDR1 and CDR2 (germline): SGHNT, YENEEA. The CDR3 contains 13 residues. CDR3 protein: CASRGTGDYEQYF. CDR3 coding DNA: TGTGCCAGCAGGGGGACAGGGGACTACGAGCAGTACTTC.

In nucleotides, the CDR3 is TGTGCCAGCACCCAGGGAGACTATGGCTACACCTTC. It yields the protein CASTQGDYGYTF. This sequence joins TRBV28 and TRBJ1-2; TRBD1 might be the D (5 bases). CDR3 length equals 12 residues. Trimming took 7 bases from V and 3 from J, leaving 9 bases between them. Germline V lookup: CDR1 MDHEN, CDR2 SYDVKM.

This sequence joins TRBV9 and TRBJ2-1, with 7 positions matching TRBD2. CDR3 length: 15 residues. V was pared by 2 bases and J by 7 bases, with 9 bases of the junction left unmatched. From germline, CDR1 is SGDLS and CDR2 YYNGEE. In nucleotides, the CDR3 is TGTGCCAGCAGCGTCGCGCAGGGAGGGGTGAATGAGCAGTTCTTC. It codes for CASSVAQGGVNEQFF.

The rearrangement links TRBV30 to TRBJ1-1; D gene unclear. V lost 3 bases to trimming and J lost 5 bases, with 16 bases between them. This CDR3 is 14 amino acids long. CDR1 is GTSNPN and CDR2 is SVGIG in the germline V gene (reference sequence). In DNA, the CDR3 is TGTGCCTGGAGGCCAGGTGGGGTCTTTACTGAAGCTTTCTTT. Its protein product is CAWRPGGVFTEAFF.

V usage is TRBV5-1 and J usage is TRBJ2-1; D is unclear. The CDR3 spans 13 residues. Germline V gene data show CDR1 as SGHRS and CDR2 as YFSETQ. V gave up 4 bases and J gave up 4 bases, with 9 bases separating them. The CDR3 region is CASSVPGYNEQFF. DNA of the CDR3: TGCGCCAGCAGCGTTCCGGGTTACAATGAGCAGTTCTTC.

The genes are TRBV19 and TRBJ2-2; the D is unclear. This CDR3 contains 16 residues. Trimming took 4 bases from V and 3 from J, leaving 15 bases between them. From germline, CDR1 is LNHDA and CDR2 SQIVND (reference sequence). DNA for the CDR3: TGTGCCAGTAGTACCCCCACACGAATTCACACCGGGGAGCTGTTTTTT. Amino acid sequence: CASSTPTRIHTGELFF.

The J gene is TRBJ1-5, the V gene TRBV19; 7 bases map to TRBD1. This CDR3 spans 13 amino acids. Germline CDR1 reads LNHDA; CDR2 reads SQIVND (reference sequence). V lost 7 bases to trimming and J lost 5 bases; unmatched junction nucleotides: 5. The CDR3 nucleotides are TGTGCCAGTACCGGGACAGAATATCAGCCCCAGCATTTT. This translates into CASTGTEYQPQHF.

This chain connects TRBV28 to TRBJ1-1, with D unresolved. V was shortened by 5 bases and J by 1 base, with 11 bases between the two germline ends. There are 14 residues in the CDR3. Germline assignment: CDR1 MDHEN and CDR2 SYDVKM. The CDR3 DNA reads as TGTGCCAGCAGTCACAATCCAGGGAACACTGAAGCTTTCTTT. It encodes CASSHNPGNTEAFF.

Concerning this clone itself: One end of the junction does not line up with germline, which may come from a read error. The chain uses TRBV7-7 and TRBJ2-3; D perhaps matches TRBD2 (6 bases). Germline V gives CDR1 SSHAT, CDR2 FNYEAQ (reference sequence). The CDR3 consists of 13 residues. The CDR3 sequence: CASSLGTTDTQYF. The CDR3 nucleotides are TGTGCTAGCAGCTTAGGGACTACAGATACGCAGTATTTT. Variable domain in full (rest from reference TRBV7-7 and TRBJ2-3): GAGVSQSPRYKVTKRGQDVTLRCDPISSHATLYWYQQALGQGPEFLTYFNYEAQPDKSGLPSDRFSAERPEGSISTLTIQRTEQRDSAMYRCASSLGTTDTQYFGPGTRLTVL.

The chain employs TRBV30 and TRBJ1-4; D possibly corresponds to TRBD1 (6 bases). Germline assignment: CDR1 GTSNPN and CDR2 SVGIG (reference sequence). V lost 2 bases, J lost 6 bases, and 13 bases lay in between. There are 14 residues in the CDR3. CDR3 DNA sequence: TGTGCCTGGAGTTTGTTTTCAGGGGATGAAAAACTGTTTTTT. As protein: CAWSLFSGDEKLFF.